This entry lists 9 T cell receptor beta chains sequenced from one sample in a study of T cell changes during pregnancy in multiple sclerosis. Some clones are missing from TCRdb's copy, which holds only in-frame ones; the method was immunoSEQ multiplex PCR. The sample holds 40,000 to 55,000 clones, less than 95% seen once. The material sequenced was CD4+ T cells from peripheral blood mononuclear cells, taken in the third trimester of pregnancy. All receptors derive from a female donor with multiple sclerosis, enrolled in a pregnancy study.

This chain uses TRBV29-1 with TRBJ1-2; no clear D. Trimming shortened V by 5 bases and J by 13 bases, and 17 bases separated the two germline ends. The germline gives CDR1 SQVTM, CDR2 ANQGSEA. The CDR3 covers 11 residues. Here the CDR3 DNA reads TGCAGCGTTATCATCGGCCAATCAGGCACCTTC. Translation gives CSVIIGQSGTF.

The CDR3 here is CASSHMDREANTIYF. The DNA for the CDR3 is TGCGCCAGCAGCCACATGGACAGGGAGGCAAACACCATATATTTT. The V and J genes are TRBV4-3 and TRBJ1-3; TRBD1 aligns across 8 bases. Germline CDR1 reads LGHNA; CDR2 reads YSLEER. V lost 3 bases, J lost 6 bases, and 7 bases stayed unmatched. The CDR3 runs 15 residues.

CDR3 coding DNA: TGTGCCAGCAGCCCCGGTTTGTCCTACGAGCAGTACTTC. Translating it yields CASSPGLSYEQYF. The chain links TRBV7-3 to TRBJ2-7, with D uncertain. Germline CDR1 reads SGHTA; CDR2 reads FQGTGA. This CDR3 is built from 13 residues. The V and J ends lost 5 bases and 1 base respectively, with 9 bases between them.

The chain is built from TRBV27 and TRBJ2-6, with a tentative D call TRBD1 (5 bases). The CDR3 sequence is 15 residues long. CDR1 is MNHEY and CDR2 is SMNVEV in the germline V gene (reference sequence). V lost 5 bases to trimming and J lost 1 base, with 9 bases between them. CDR3 bases: TGTGCCAGCAGTCAATACAGGTCTGGGGCCAACGTCCTGACTTTC. This sequence encodes CASSQYRSGANVLTF.

The chain carries TRBV6-9 and TRBJ2-5; D might be TRBD2 (6 bases). The length of the CDR3 is 17 residues. V shed 6 bases and J shed 3 bases, with 23 bases lying between them. Germline lookup yields CDR1 MNHGY and CDR2 SVAAGI. Here the CDR3 DNA reads TGTGCCAGCAGAGGTCTTCTAGCGCCATGGGGGAAAGAGACCCAGTACTTC. Its protein is CASRGLLAPWGKETQYF.

The chain is built from TRBV5-1 and TRBJ2-6; D not resolved. Trimming left V 5 bases short and J 1 base short, with 10 bases between. The germline gives CDR1 SGHRS, CDR2 YFSETQ. The CDR3 runs 15 residues. The CDR3 here is CASRIDGSGANVLTF. CDR3 DNA: TGCGCCAGCAGAATCGACGGGTCTGGGGCCAACGTCCTGACTTTC. Using reference TRBV5-1 and TRBJ2-6 for the parts outside the CDR3, the full variable domain is KAGVTQTPRYLIKTRGQQVTLSCSPISGHRSVSWYQQTPGQGLQFLFEYFSETQRNKGNFPGRFSGRQFSNSRSEMNVSTLELGDSALYLCASRIDGSGANVLTFGAGSRLTVL.

This chain links TRBV2 with TRBJ1-5; no definite D call. This CDR3 is 13 amino acids long. The V gene lost 2 bases and the J gene lost 8 bases, with 10 bases spanning the gap. Germline CDR1 SNHLY, CDR2 FYNNEI. The CDR3, as DNA: TGTGCCAGCAGTGAATCTACTATCAAGCCCCAGCATTTT. Residues: CASSESTIKPQHF.

The chain carries TRBV7-2 and TRBJ2-4, with 7 bases that match TRBD1. Germline CDR1 reads SGHTA; CDR2 reads FQGNSA. V was clipped by 5 bases and J by 0 bases; unmatched bases: 10. This CDR3 has 17 residues. The CDR3 region is CASSTAGTALAKNIQYF. The CDR3 DNA is TGTGCCAGCAGCACAGCCGGGACAGCACTAGCCAAAAACATTCAGTACTTC.

This chain links TRBV18 with TRBJ2-7; TRBD1 agrees at 7 bases. Germline CDR1 and CDR2: KGHSH and LQKENI. The J segment lost 2 bases and the V segment lost 4 bases, leaving 5 bases of the junction unmatched. The length of the CDR3 is 14 residues. CDR3 loop: CASSQETGTYEQYF. The CDR3 DNA follows: TGTGCCAGCTCACAAGAGACAGGGACCTACGAGCAGTACTTC.